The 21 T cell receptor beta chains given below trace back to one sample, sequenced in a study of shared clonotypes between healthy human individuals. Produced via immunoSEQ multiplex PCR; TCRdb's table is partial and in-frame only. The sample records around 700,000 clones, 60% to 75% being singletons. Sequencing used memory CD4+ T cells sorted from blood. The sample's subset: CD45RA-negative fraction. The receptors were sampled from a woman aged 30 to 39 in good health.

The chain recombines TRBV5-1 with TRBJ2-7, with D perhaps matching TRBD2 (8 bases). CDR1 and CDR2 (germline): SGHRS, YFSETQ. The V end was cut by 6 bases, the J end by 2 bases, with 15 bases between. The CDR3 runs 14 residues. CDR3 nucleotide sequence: TGCGCCAGCACCCCGGGAGGGGGCGCCTACGAGCAGTACTTC. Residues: CASTPGGGAYEQYF.

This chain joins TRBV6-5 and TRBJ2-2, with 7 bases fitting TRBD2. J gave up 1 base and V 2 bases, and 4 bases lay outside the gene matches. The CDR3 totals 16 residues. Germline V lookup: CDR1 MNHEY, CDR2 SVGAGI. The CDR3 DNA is TGTGCCAGCAGTTACGGGCTAGCGGTGAACACCGGGGAGCTGTTTTTT. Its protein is CASSYGLAVNTGELFF.

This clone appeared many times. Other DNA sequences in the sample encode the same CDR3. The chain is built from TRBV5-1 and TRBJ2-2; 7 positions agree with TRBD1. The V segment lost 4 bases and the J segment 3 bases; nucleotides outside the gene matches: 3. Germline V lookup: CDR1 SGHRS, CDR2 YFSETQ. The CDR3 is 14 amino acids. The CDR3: CASSVGTDTGELFF. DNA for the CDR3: TGCGCCAGCAGCGTAGGGACAGACACCGGGGAGCTGTTTTTT.

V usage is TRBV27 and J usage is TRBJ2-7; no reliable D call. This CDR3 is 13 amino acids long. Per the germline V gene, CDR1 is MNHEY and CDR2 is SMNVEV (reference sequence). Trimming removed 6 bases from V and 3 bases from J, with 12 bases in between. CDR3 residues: CASRRDIGYEQYF. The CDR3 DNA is TGTGCCAGCAGAAGGGATATCGGCTACGAGCAGTACTTC.

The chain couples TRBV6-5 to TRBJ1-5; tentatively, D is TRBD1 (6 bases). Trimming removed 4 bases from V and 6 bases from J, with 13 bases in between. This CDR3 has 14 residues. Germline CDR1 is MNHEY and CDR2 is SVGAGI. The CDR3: CASSLAGEVQPQHF. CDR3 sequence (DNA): TGTGCCAGCAGTTTGGCAGGGGAGGTTCAGCCCCAGCATTTT.

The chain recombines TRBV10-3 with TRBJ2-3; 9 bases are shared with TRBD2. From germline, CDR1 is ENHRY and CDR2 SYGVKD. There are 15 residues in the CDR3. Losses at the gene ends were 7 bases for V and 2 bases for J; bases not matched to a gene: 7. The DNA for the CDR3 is TGTGCCATCATGAAGACTAGCGGCCCCACAGATACGCAGTATTTT. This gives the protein CAIMKTSGPTDTQYF.

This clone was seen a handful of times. CDR3 nucleotides: TGTGCCAGCAGCCCCGGACTAGCGACAATGACGGACGTAGGCACAGATACGCAGTATTTT. It encodes CASSPGLATMTDVGTDTQYF. The rearrangement joins TRBV4-2 to TRBJ2-3, with TRBD2 matching over 9 bases. This CDR3 contains 20 residues. Germline V gene sequence: CDR1 LGHNA, CDR2 YNFKEQ. J gave up 1 base and V 4 bases, and 18 bases lay outside the gene matches.

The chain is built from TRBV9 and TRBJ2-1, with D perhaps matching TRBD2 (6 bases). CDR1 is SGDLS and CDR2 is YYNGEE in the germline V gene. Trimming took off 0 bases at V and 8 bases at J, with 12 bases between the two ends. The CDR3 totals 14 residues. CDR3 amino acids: CASSVVGSGYEQFF. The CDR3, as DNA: TGTGCCAGCAGCGTAGTTGGTAGCGGATATGAGCAGTTCTTC. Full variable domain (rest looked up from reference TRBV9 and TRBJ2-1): DSGVTQTPKHLITATGQRVTLRCSPRSGDLSVYWYQQSLDQGLQFLIQYYNGEERAKGNILERFSAQQFPDLHSELNLSSLELGDSALYFCASSVVGSGYEQFFGPGTRLTVL.

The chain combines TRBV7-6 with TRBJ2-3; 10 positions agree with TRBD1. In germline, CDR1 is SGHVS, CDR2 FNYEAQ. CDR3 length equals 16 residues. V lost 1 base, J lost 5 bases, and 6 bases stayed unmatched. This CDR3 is CASSLVVDRGIDTQYF. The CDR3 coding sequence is TGTGCCAGCAGCTTAGTCGTGGACAGGGGGATAGATACGCAGTATTTT.

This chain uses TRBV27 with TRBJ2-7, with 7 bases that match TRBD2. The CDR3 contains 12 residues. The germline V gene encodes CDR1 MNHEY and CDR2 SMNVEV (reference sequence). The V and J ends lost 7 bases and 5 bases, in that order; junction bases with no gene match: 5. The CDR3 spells CASTGGEDEQYF. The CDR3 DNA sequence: TGTGCCAGCACGGGAGGTGAGGACGAGCAGTACTTC.

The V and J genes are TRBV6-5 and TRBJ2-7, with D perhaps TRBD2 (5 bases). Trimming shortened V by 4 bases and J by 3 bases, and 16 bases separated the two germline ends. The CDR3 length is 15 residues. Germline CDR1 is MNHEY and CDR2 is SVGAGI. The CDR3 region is CASSSTSRRIYEQYF. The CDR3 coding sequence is TGTGCCAGCAGTTCAACTAGTCGGCGTATCTACGAGCAGTACTTC.

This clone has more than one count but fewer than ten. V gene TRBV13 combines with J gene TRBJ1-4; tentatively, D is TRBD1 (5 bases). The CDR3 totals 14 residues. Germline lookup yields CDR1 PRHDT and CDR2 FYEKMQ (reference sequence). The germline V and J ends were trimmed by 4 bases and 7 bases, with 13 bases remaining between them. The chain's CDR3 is CASSSSRGGEKLFF. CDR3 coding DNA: TGTGCCAGCAGCTCCTCTAGGGGTGGTGAAAAACTGTTTTTT. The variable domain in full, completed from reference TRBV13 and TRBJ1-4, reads AAGVIQSPRHLIKEKRETATLKCYPIPRHDTVYWYQQGPGQDPQFLISFYEKMQSDKGSIPDRFSAQQFSDYHSELNMSSLELGDSALYFCASSSSRGGEKLFFGSGTQLSVL.

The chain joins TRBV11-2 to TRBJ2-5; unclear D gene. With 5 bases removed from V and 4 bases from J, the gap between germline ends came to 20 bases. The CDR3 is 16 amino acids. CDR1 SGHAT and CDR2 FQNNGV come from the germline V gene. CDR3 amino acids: CASSRFGQALGETQYF. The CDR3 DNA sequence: TGTGCCAGCAGCCGCTTCGGGCAGGCCTTGGGAGAGACCCAGTACTTC.

CDR3 coding DNA: TGTGCCAGCAGTGAAGGGACAGGGGATCCGAGCTCCTACAATGAGCAGTTCTTC. This gives the protein CASSEGTGDPSSYNEQFF. The chain joins TRBV2 to TRBJ2-1; TRBD1 matches 9 bases. The CDR3 has 18 residues. Germline CDR1 SNHLY, CDR2 FYNNEI. V lost 1 base and J lost 0; bases outside the gene matches: 7.

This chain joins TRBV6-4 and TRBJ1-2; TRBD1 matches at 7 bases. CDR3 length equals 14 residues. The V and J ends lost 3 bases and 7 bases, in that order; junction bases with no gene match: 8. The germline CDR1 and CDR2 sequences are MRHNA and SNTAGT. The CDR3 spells CASSESDRAGGYTF. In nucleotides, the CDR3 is TGTGCCAGCAGTGAATCCGACAGGGCTGGTGGCTACACCTTC.

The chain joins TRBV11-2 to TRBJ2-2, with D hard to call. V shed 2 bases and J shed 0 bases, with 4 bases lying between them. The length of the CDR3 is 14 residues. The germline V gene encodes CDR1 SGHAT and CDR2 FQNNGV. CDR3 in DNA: TGTGCCAGCAGCTTATCCACGAACACCGGGGAGCTGTTTTTT. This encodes CASSLSTNTGELFF.

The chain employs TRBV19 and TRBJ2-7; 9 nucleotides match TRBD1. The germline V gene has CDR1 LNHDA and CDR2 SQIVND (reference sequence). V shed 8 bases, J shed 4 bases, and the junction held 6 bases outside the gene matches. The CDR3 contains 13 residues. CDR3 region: CASCPGTGYEQYF. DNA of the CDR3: TGTGCCAGTTGTCCCGGGACAGGGTACGAGCAGTACTTC.

CDR3 coding DNA: TGTGCCAGCAGCTTTAGTAGCACTGAAGCTTTCTTT. Encoded protein: CASSFSSTEAFF. The chain carries TRBV7-9 and TRBJ1-1; no definite D call. The V and J ends lost 3 bases and 4 bases respectively, with 6 bases between them. The V gene's germline CDR1 is SEHNR and CDR2 FQNEAQ (reference sequence). The length of the CDR3 is 12 residues.

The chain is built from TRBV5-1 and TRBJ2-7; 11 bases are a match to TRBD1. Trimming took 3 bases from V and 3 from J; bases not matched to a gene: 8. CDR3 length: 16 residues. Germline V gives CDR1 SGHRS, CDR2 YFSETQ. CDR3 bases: TGCGCCAGCAGCTATCACCCGGGACAGGGGGTCTACGAGCAGTACTTC. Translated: CASSYHPGQGVYEQYF. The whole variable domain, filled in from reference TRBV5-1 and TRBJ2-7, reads KAGVTQTPRYLIKTRGQQVTLSCSPISGHRSVSWYQQTPGQGLQFLFEYFSETQRNKGNFPGRFSGRQFSNSRSEMNVSTLELGDSALYLCASSYHPGQGVYEQYFGPGTRLTVT.

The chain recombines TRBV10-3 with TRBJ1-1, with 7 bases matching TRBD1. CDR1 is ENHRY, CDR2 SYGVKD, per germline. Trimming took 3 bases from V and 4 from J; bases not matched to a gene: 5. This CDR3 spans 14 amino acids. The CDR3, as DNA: TGTGCCATCAGTGAAACAGGGGTCGGCACTGAAGCTTTCTTT. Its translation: CAISETGVGTEAFF.

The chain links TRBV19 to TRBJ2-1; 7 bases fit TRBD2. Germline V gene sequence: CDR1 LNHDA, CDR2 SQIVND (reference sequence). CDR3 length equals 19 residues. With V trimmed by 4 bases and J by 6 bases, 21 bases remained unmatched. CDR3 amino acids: CASSKGGSYLQTSSNEQFF. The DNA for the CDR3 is TGTGCCAGTAGTAAGGGCGGGAGTTACCTCCAAACCTCAAGCAATGAGCAGTTCTTC.